Sequencing of this T cell receptor beta chain was carried out in a study of cytomegalovirus exposure and HLA in healthy donors. 60 Vbeta and 13 Jbeta primers were used in PCR. Sequencing used immunoSEQ multiplex PCR; TCRdb keeps in-frame clones, though not all of them. The table has roughly 99,000 clones, over 80% seen once. Trimming stripped 5 bases from V and 3 bases from J, with 9 bases between. Germline V gene data show CDR1 as SGHRS and CDR2 as YFSETQ. This CDR3 contains 13 residues. Study-level findings and limits: Earlier analysis yielded a pattern in which most TCR beta V segments were productive about 90% or about 30% of the time. Highly shared sequence variants in one cluster were likely a sequencing artifact.

To note about this clone: What it recognizes is unknown. The sample holds other DNA sequences that translate to the same CDR3.

Sample: PBMCs. The gene calls are TRBV5-1 and TRBJ2-1, with D maybe TRBD1 (6 bases). The TCR was taken from a man aged 30 to 45 in good health and CMV-seropositive. This CDR3 is CASSADSYNEQFF. The DNA for the CDR3 is TGCGCCAGCAGTGCGGACAGCTACAATGAGCAGTTCTTC.